Following are 9 T cell receptor beta chains from one sample sequenced in a study of T cells in Graves' hyperthyroidism and ophthalmopathy. TCR beta CDR3 regions were amplified from RNA. The TCR CDR3 first-round RT-PCR relied on the HTBI primer set. Each CDR3 protein gets one entry after TCRdb re-called the multiplex PCR reads with MiXCR. The top ten clones hold 5.3% of a sample with roughly 420,000 distinct CDR3 sequences, roughly 13% of them seen once. The sample consisted of blood. These receptors were taken from a woman aged 18-30 years with Graves' hyperthyroidism.

This clonotype was detected ten times or more. CDR3: CASSETESSGNTIYF. In nucleotides, the CDR3 is TGTGCCAGCTCAGAGACAGAGAGCTCTGGAAACACCATATATTTT. The chain uses TRBV18 and TRBJ1-3; possibly TRBD1 for D (5 bases). The CDR3 is made up of 15 amino acids. Trimming pared 5 bases from V and 0 bases from J, leaving 11 bases between. CDR1 is KGHSH and CDR2 is LQKENI in the germline V gene.

This clonotype was detected ten times or more. The V call is TRBV20-1, the J call TRBJ1-5; unclear D gene. Germline lookup yields CDR1 DFQATT and CDR2 SNEGSKA (reference sequence). Trimming shortened V by 1 base and J by 4 bases, and 11 bases separated the two germline ends. This CDR3 contains 14 residues. In nucleotides, the CDR3 is TGCAGTGCTAGAGCGGGAGTGCCTAATCAGCCCCAGCATTTT. Protein sequence: CSARAGVPNQPQHF.

This clonotype was seen just once. The chain recombines TRBV11-2 with TRBJ2-1, with D maybe TRBD1 (6 bases). This CDR3 has 15 residues. Per the germline V gene, CDR1 is SGHAT and CDR2 is FQNNGV. V lost 4 bases and J 3 bases, leaving 13 bases between the germline ends. The CDR3 sequence: CASSSTGSSYNEQFF. In DNA form, the CDR3 reads TGTGCCAGCAGCTCTACAGGGTCGAGCTACAATGAGCAGTTCTTC. Combining the CDR3 with reference TRBV11-2 and TRBJ2-1 gives the whole variable domain EAGVAQSPRYKIIEKRQSVAFWCNPISGHATLYWYQQILGQGPKLLIQFQNNGVVDDSQLPKDRFSAERLKGVDSTLKIQPAKLEDSAVYLCASSSTGSSYNEQFFGPGTRLTVL.

V and J are TRBV12-3 or TRBV12-4 and TRBJ1-6, with D hard to call. The CDR3 is made up of 14 amino acids. V was cut by 3 bases and J by 5 bases, with 8 bases left in between. In nucleotides, the CDR3 is TGTGCCAGCAGTTTCGGGAGAAATAATTCACCCCTCCACTTT. It encodes CASSFGRNNSPLHF.

In its sample, this clonotype was seen many times. The chain has TRBV5-5 and TRBJ2-3; 16 bases are shared with TRBD2. The CDR3 runs to 16 residues. The germline CDR1 and CDR2 sequences are SGHKS and YYEKEE (reference sequence). V shed 3 bases, J shed 4 bases, and the junction held 2 bases outside the gene matches. The CDR3, as DNA: TGTGCCAGCAGCTGGGGACTAGCGGGAGGGTCAGATACGCAGTATTTT. Its protein is CASSWGLAGGSDTQYF.

The table lists this clonotype with many counts. This chain uses TRBV7-2 with TRBJ2-3; either TRBD1 or TRBD2 may supply D (6 bases each). V lost 1 base to trimming and J lost 0 bases, with 20 bases between them. From germline, CDR1 is SGHTA and CDR2 FQGNSA. This CDR3 comprises 19 residues. The chain's CDR3 is CASSLVRWGRRESTDTQYF. Here the CDR3 DNA reads TGTGCCAGCAGCTTAGTTAGGTGGGGGCGGAGGGAAAGCACAGATACGCAGTATTTT. Drawing the rest from reference TRBV7-2 and TRBJ2-3, the complete variable domain is GAGVSQSPSNKVTEKGKDVELRCDPISGHTALYWYRQSLGQGLEFLIYFQGNSAPDKSGLPSDRFSAERTGGSVSTLTIQRTQQEDSAVYLCASSLVRWGRRESTDTQYFGPGTRLTVL.

The sample holds one count of this clonotype. This chain connects TRBV9 to TRBJ2-1; 8 bases match TRBD2. Germline lookup yields CDR1 SGDLS and CDR2 YYNGEE. CDR3 length equals 16 residues. J lost 6 bases, V lost 2 bases, and 10 bases had no gene match. The CDR3 DNA follows: TGTGCCAGCAGCGTCTCCGTAAGCGGGAGCCGCAATGAGCAGTTCTTC. Translating gives CASSVSVSGSRNEQFF. Variable domain in full (rest from reference TRBV9 and TRBJ2-1): DSGVTQTPKHLITATGQRVTLRCSPRSGDLSVYWYQQSLDQGLQFLIQYYNGEERAKGNILERFSAQQFPDLHSELNLSSLELGDSALYFCASSVSVSGSRNEQFFGPGTRLTVL.

This clonotype was seen many times. This chain uses TRBV5-6 with TRBJ2-5, with no clear D. The germline gives CDR1 SGHDT, CDR2 YYEEEE. This CDR3 spans 13 amino acids. With 6 bases removed from V and 1 base from J, the gap between germline ends came to 10 bases. The CDR3 reads CASTIEFQETQYF. The CDR3 nucleotides read TGTGCCAGCACCATAGAATTCCAAGAGACCCAGTACTTC.

The chain couples TRBV7-9 to TRBJ2-1, with TRBD1 identical over 7 bases. The germline V gene has CDR1 SEHNR and CDR2 FQNEAQ (reference sequence). The CDR3 length is 18 residues. Trimming cost V 5 bases and J 5 bases; bases outside gene matches: 18. CDR3 sequence (DNA): TGTGCCAGCAGCCCCTGGGGTTACGGGACAGAAATCCACAATGAGCAGTTCTTC. Translation: CASSPWGYGTEIHNEQFF.